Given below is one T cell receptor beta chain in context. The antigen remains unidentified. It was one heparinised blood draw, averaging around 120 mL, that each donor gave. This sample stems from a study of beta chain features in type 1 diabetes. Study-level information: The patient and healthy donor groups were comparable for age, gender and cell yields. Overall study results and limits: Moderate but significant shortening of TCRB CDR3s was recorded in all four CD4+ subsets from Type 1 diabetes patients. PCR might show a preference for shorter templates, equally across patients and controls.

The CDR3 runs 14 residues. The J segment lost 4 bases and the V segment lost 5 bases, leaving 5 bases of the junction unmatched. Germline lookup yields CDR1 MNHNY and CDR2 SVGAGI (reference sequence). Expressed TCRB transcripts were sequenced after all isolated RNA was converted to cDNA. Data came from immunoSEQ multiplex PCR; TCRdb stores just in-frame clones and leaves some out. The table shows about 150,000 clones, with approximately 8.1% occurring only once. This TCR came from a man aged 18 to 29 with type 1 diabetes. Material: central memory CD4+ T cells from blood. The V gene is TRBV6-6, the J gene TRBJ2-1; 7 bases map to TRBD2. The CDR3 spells CASSLGTIYNEQFF. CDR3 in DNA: TGTGCCAGCAGTCTAGGGACTATTTACAATGAGCAGTTCTTC.